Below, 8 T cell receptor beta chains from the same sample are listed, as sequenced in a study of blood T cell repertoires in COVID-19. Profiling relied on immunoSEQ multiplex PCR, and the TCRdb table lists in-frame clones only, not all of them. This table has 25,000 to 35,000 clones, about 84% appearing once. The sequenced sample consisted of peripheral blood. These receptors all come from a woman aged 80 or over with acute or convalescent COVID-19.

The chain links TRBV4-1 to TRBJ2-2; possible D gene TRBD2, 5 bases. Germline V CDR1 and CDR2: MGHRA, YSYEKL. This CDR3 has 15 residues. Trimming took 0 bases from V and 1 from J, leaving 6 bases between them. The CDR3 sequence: CASSQEAGNTGELFF. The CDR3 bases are TGCGCCAGCAGCCAAGAGGCGGGGAACACCGGGGAGCTGTTTTTT.

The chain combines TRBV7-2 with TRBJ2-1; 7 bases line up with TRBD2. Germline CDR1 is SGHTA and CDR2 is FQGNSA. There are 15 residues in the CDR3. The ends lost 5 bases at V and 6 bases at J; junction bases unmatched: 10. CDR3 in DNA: TGTGCCAGCAGCCTACTAGCGAGGGGCTTCAATGAGCAGTTCTTC. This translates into CASSLLARGFNEQFF.

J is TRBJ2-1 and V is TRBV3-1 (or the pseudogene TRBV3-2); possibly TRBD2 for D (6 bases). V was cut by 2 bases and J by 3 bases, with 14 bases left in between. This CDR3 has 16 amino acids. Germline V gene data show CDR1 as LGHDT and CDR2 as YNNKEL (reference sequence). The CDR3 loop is CASSQSSGQHYNEQFF. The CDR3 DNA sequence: TGTGCCAGCAGCCAAAGTAGCGGCCAACACTACAATGAGCAGTTCTTC.

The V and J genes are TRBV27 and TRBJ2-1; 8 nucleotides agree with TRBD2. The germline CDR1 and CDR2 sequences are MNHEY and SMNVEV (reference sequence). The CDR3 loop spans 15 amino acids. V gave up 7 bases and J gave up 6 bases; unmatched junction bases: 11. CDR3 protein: CASTYGGGSFNEQFF. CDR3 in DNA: TGTGCCAGCACCTACGGCGGGGGGTCTTTCAATGAGCAGTTCTTC.

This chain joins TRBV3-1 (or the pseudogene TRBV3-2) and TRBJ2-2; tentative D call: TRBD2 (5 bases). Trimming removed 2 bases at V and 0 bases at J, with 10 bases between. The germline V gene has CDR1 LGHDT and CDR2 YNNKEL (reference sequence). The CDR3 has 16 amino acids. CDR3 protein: CASSQRGPANTGELFF. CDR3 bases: TGTGCCAGCAGCCAAAGAGGGCCCGCGAACACCGGGGAGCTGTTTTTT.

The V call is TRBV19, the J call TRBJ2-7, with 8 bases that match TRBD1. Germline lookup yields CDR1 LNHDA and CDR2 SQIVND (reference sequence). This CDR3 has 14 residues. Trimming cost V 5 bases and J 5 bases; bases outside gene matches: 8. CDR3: CASSRWSDRDEQYF. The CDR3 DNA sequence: TGTGCCAGTAGTCGCTGGTCGGACAGGGACGAGCAGTACTTC. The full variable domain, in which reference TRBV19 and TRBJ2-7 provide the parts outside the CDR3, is DGGITQSPKYLFRKEGQNVTLSCEQNLNHDAMYWYRQDPGQGLRLIYYSQIVNDFQKGDIAEGYSVSREKKESFPLTVTSAQKNPTAFYLCASSRWSDRDEQYFGPGTRLTVT.

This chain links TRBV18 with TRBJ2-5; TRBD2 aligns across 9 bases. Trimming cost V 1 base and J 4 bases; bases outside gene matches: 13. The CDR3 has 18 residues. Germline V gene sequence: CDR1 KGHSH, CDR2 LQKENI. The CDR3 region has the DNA TGTGCCAGCTCACCACTTCCTTCTAGCGGGATTCAGGGAGAGACCCAGTACTTC. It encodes CASSPLPSSGIQGETQYF.

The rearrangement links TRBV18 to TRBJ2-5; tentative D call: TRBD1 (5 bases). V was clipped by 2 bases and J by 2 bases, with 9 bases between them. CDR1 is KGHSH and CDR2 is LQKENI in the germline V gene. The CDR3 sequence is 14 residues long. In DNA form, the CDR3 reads TGTGCCAGCTCACCAGCAGGGATACAAGAGACCCAGTACTTC. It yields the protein CASSPAGIQETQYF.